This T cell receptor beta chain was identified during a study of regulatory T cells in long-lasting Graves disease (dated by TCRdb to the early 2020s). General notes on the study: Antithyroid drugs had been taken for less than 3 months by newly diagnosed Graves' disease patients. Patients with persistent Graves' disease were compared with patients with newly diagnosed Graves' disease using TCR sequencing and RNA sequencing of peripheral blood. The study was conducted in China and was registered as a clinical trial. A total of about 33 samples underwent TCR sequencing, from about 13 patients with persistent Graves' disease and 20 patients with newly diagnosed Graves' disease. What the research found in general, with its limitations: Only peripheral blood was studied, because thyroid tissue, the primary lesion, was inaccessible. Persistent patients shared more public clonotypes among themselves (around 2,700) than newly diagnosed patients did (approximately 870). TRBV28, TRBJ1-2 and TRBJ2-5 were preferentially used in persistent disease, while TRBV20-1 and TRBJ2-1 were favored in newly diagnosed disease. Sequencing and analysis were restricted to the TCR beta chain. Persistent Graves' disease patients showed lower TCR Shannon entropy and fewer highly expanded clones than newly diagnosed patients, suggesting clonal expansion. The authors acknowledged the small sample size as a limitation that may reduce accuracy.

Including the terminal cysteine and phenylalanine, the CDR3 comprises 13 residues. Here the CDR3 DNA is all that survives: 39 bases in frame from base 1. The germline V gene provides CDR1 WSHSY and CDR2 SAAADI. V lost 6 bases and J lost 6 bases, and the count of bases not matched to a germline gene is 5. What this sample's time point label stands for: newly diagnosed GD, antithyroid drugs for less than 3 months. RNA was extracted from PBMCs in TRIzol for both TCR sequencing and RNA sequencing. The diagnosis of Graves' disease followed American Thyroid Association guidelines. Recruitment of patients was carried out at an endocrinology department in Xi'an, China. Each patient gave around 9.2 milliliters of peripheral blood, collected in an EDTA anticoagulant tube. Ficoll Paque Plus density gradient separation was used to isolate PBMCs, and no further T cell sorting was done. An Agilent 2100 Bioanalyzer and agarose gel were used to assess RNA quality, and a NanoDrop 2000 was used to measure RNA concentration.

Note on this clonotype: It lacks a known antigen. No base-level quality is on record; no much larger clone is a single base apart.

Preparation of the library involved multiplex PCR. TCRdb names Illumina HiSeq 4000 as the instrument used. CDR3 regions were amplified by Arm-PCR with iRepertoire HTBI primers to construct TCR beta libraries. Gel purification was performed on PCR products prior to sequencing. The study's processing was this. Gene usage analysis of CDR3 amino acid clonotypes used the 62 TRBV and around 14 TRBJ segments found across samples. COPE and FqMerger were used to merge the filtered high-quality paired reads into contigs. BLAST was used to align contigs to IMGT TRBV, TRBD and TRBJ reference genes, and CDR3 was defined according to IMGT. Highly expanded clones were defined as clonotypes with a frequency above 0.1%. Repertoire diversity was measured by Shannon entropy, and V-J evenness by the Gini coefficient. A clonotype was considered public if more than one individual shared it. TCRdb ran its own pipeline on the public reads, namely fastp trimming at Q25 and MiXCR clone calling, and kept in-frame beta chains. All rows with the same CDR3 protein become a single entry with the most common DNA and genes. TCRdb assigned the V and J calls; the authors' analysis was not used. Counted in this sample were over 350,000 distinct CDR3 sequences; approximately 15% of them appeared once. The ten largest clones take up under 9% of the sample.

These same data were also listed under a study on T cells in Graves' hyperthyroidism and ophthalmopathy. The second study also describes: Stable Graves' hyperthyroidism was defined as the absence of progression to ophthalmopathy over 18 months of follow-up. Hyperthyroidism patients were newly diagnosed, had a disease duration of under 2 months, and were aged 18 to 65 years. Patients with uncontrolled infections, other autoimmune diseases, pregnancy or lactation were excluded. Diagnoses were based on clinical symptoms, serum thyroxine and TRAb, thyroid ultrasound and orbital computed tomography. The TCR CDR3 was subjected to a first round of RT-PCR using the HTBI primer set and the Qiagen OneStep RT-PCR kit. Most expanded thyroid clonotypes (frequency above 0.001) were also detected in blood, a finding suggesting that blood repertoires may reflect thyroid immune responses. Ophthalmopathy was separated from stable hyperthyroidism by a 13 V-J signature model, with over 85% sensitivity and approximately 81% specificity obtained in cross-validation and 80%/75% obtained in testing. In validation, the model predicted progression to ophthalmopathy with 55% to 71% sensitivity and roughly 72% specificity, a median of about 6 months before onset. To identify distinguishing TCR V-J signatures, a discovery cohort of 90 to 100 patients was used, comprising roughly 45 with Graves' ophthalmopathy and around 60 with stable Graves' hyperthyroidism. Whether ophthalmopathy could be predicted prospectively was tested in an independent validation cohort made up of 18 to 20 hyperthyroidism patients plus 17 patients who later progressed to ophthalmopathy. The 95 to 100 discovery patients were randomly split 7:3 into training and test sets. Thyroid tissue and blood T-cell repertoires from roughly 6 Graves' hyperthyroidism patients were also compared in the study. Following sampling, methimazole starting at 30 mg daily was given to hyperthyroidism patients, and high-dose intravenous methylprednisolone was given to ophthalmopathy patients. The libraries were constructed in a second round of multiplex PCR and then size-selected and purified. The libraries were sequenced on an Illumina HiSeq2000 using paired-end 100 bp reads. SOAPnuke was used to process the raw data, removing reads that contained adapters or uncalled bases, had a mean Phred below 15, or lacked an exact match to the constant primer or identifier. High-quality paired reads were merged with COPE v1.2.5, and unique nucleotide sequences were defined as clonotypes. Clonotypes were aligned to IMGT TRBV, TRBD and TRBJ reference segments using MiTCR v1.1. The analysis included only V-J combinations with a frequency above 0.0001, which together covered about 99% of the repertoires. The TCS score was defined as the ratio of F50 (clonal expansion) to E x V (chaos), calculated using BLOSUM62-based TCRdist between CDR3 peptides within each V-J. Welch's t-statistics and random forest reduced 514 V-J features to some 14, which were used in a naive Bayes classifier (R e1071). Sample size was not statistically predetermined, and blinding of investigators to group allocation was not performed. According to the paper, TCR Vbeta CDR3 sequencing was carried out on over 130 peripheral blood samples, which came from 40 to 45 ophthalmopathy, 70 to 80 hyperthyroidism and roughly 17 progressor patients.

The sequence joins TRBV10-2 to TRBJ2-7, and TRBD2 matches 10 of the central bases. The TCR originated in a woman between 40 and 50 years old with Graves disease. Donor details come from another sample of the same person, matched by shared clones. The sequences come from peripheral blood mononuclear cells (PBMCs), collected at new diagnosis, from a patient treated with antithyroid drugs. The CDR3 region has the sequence CASRAGGRVEQYF. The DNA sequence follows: TGCGCCAGCAGAGCGGGAGGGCGGGTCGAGCAGTACTTC.